The rows below give T cell receptor beta chains drawn from one sample of a study of blood T cell repertoires in COVID-19. Sequencing was performed with immunoSEQ multiplex PCR; in TCRdb, only in-frame clones are kept and a portion is missing. The data contain about 210,000 clones, roughly four fifths of them singletons. The sequencing sample was made of peripheral blood. These TCRs come from an elderly woman with COVID-19, enrolled during active disease. Both conserved end residues are part of each CDR3. Where a row states a size, it is once, few, many or the class of an expanded clone; other rows omit it.

v_call,j_call,clone_size,cdr3_aa
TRBV3-1/TRBV3-2,TRBJ2-2,.,CASSSSGNTGELFF
TRBV6-6,TRBJ1-5,.,CASGQGHQPQHF
TRBV11-1,TRBJ2-7,.,CASALGQGNNEQYF
TRBV9,TRBJ2-3,.,CASSAGLGGRDTQYF
TRBV4-2,TRBJ2-1,.,CASSQAVRQGLDEQFF
TRBV7-8,TRBJ2-1,.,CASSFNLPGLAGLVEQFF
TRBV5-1,TRBJ2-6,.,CASSLELSGANVLTF
TRBV5-1,TRBJ2-1,.,CATGLLAGQNEQFF
TRBV3-1/TRBV3-2,TRBJ1-2,.,CASSQDRGGYTF
TRBV4-1,TRBJ1-2,.,CASSQRQDNYGYTF
TRBV5-1,TRBJ1-6,.,CASSLERFPLHF
TRBV12-3/TRBV12-4,TRBJ1-1,.,CASSFIRNTEAFF
TRBV5-1,TRBJ1-2,.,CASSLGTGGNYGYTF
TRBV5-6,TRBJ1-1,.,CASSLRTGGATLLNEAFF
TRBV7-2,TRBJ2-3,.,CASSSGGPSSSTDTQYF
TRBV2,TRBJ2-3,.,CASSSYGAMEDTQYF
TRBV5-1,TRBJ2-1,once,CASSLELRAEYNEQFF
TRBV7-3,TRBJ2-1,.,CASSYQGGAPTYNEQFF
TRBV14,TRBJ1-1,.,CASSLLDRAMNTEAFF
TRBV2,TRBJ1-6,.,CASGGQTSYNSPLHF
TRBV5-1,TRBJ2-4,.,CASSTVPGSNKNIQYF
TRBV9,TRBJ2-3,.,CASSPREGVGDTQYF
TRBV6-9,TRBJ2-5,.,CASSSRVTSGEETQYF
TRBV7-2,TRBJ2-5,.,CASSRPGTRETQYF
TRBV6-5,TRBJ2-1,.,CATRLAGVDEQFF
TRBV7-9,TRBJ2-7,.,CASSFNRGYEQYF